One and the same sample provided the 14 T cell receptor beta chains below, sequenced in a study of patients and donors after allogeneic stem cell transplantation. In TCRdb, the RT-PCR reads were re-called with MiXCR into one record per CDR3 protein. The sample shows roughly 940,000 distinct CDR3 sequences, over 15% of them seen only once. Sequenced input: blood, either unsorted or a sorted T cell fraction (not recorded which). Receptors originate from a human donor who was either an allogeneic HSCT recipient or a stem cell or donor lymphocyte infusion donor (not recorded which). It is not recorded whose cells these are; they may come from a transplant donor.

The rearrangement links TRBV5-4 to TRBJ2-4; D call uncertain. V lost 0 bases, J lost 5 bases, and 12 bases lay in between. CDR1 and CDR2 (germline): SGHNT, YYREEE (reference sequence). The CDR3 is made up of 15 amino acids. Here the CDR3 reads CASSLGWAGENIQYF. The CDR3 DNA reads TGTGCCAGCAGCTTGGGGTGGGCAGGCGAAAACATTCAGTACTTC.

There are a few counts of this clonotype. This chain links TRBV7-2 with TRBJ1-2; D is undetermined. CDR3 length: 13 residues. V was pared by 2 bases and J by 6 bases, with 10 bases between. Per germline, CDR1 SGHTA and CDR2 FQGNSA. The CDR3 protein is CASSLRRNNGYTF. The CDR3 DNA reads TGTGCCAGCAGCTTACGGAGAAACAATGGCTACACCTTC.

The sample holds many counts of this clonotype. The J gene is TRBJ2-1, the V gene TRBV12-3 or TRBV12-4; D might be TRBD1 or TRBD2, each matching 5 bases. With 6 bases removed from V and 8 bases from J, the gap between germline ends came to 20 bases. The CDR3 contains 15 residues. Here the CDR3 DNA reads TGTGCCAGCAGCGCCCAGGGACCGGTTGGGGATGAGCAGTTCTTC. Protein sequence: CASSAQGPVGDEQFF.

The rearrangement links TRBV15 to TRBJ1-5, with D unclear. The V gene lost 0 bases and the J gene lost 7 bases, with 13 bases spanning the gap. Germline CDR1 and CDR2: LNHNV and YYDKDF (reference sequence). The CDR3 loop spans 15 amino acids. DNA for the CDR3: TGTGCCACCAGCAGAGATTCTTCGGGGAGGCAGCCCCAGCATTTT. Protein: CATSRDSSGRQPQHF.

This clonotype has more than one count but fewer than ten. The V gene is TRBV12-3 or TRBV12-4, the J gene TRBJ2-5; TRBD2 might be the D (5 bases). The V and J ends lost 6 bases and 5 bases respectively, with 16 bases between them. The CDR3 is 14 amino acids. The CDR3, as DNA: TGTGCCAGCAGCTTGTTGCGGCGCGGGGAGACCCAGTACTTC. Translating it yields CASSLLRRGETQYF.

The CDR3 nucleotides read TGTGCCAGCAGTTTAGTGGCAGGGGTTGAGCAGTTCTTC. Protein sequence: CASSLVAGVEQFF. V gene TRBV12-3 or TRBV12-4 combines with J gene TRBJ2-1; D may be TRBD1 (6 bases). The CDR3 contains 13 residues. Trimming cost V 1 base and J 9 bases, with 10 bases left between them.

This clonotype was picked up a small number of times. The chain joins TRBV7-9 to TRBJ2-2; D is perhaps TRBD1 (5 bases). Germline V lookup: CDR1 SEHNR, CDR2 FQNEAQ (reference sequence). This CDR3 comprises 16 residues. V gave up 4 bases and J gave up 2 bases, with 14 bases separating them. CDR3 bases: TGTGCCAGCAGCTCCCAGCTGACAGTTAACACCGGGGAGCTGTTTTTT. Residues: CASSSQLTVNTGELFF.

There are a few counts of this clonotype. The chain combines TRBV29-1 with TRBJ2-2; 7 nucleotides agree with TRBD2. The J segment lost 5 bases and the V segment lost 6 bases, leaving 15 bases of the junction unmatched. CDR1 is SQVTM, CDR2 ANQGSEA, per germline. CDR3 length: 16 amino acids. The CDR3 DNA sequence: TGCAGCGTCCACATTTGGGGGAGGGTAGGGACCGGGGAGCTGTTTTTT. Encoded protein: CSVHIWGRVGTGELFF.

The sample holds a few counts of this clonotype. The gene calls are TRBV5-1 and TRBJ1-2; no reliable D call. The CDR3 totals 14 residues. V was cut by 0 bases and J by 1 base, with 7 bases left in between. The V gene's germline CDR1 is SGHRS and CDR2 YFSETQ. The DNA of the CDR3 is TGCGCCAGCAGCTTGGGCAGTGTTAACTATGGCTACACCTTC. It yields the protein CASSLGSVNYGYTF.

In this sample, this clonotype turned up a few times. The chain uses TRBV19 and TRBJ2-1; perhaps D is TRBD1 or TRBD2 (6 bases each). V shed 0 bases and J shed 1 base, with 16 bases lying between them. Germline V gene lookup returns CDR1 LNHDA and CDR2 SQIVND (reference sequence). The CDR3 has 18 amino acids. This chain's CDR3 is CASSIDPGGLGSYNEQFF. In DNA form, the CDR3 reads TGTGCCAGTAGTATAGATCCTGGGGGGCTAGGATCCTACAATGAGCAGTTCTTC.

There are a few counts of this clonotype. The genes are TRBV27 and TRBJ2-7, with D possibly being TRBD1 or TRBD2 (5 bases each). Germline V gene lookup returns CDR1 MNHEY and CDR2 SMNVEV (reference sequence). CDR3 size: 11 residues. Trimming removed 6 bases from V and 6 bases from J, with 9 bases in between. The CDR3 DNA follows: TGTGCCAGCAGGGCTGGGGGCGAGCAGTACTTC. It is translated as CASRAGGEQYF.

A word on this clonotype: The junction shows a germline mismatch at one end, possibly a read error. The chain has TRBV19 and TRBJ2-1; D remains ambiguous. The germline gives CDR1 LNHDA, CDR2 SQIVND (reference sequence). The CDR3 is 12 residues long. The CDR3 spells CASSIPYYEQFF. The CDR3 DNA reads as TGTGCCAGTAGTATCCCCTACTATGAGCAGTTCTTC. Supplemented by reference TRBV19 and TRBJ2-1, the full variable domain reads DGGITQSPKYLFRKEGQNVTLSCEQNLNHDAMYWYRQDPGQGLRLIYYSQIVNDFQKGDIAEGYSVSREKKESFPLTVTSAQKNPTAFYLCASSIPYYEQFFGPGTRLTVL.

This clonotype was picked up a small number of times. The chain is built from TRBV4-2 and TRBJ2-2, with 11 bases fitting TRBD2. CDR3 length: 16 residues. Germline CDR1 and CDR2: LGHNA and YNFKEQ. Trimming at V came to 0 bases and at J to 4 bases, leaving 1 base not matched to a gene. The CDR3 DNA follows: TGTGCCAGCAGCCAAGAACTAGCGGGGGCCACCGGGGAGCTGTTTTTT. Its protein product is CASSQELAGATGELFF.

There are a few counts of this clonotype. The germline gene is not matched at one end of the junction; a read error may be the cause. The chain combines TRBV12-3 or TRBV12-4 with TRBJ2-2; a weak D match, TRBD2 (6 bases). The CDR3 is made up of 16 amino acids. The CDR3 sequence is CASSPRLVRNTRELFF. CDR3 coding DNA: TGTGCCAGCAGTCCCCGACTAGTCCGGAACACCAGGGAGCTGTTTTTT.